One sample yielded the 21 T cell receptor beta chains listed below, sequenced in a study of lymphopenia after photon versus proton radiotherapy. Profiling relied on immunoSEQ multiplex PCR, and the TCRdb table lists in-frame clones only, not all of them. The table shows some 40,000 clones, with about 93% occurring only once. Source: peripheral blood, taken from a patient treated with photon-based radiotherapy. The receptors stem from a man in his sixties with cholangiocarcinoma.

V gene TRBV5-1 combines with J gene TRBJ2-5; TRBD1 or TRBD2 may be the D gene (5 bases each). Per the germline V gene, CDR1 is SGHRS and CDR2 is YFSETQ. The CDR3 runs 15 residues. Trimming shortened V by 4 bases and J by 0 bases, and 13 bases separated the two germline ends. CDR3 sequence reads: CASSRSGTDQETQYF. The CDR3 DNA sequence: TGCGCCAGCAGCCGCTCTGGGACGGACCAAGAGACCCAGTACTTC. The variable domain in full, completed from reference TRBV5-1 and TRBJ2-5, reads KAGVTQTPRYLIKTRGQQVTLSCSPISGHRSVSWYQQTPGQGLQFLFEYFSETQRNKGNFPGRFSGRQFSNSRSEMNVSTLELGDSALYLCASSRSGTDQETQYFGPGTRLLVL.

The V call is TRBV28, the J call TRBJ2-5; TRBD1 matches at 7 bases. CDR1 and CDR2 (germline): MDHEN, SYDVKM. The CDR3 totals 15 residues. V lost 2 bases to trimming and J lost 5 bases; unmatched junction nucleotides: 8. In nucleotides, the CDR3 is TGTGCCAGCAGTTTAACCAGGGGGTCTAGGGAGACCCAGTACTTC. It encodes CASSLTRGSRETQYF.

This clone appeared a single time. The chain joins TRBV14 to TRBJ2-3; 7 nucleotides align to TRBD1. The germline gives CDR1 SGHDN, CDR2 FVKESK. This CDR3 region has 15 residues. V shed 4 bases and J 6 bases; nucleotides not matched to a gene: 10. The CDR3 sequence: CASSRDRAWVDTQYF. The DNA of the CDR3 is TGTGCCAGCAGCCGGGACAGAGCCTGGGTGGATACGCAGTATTTT.

A single count supports this clone. This rearrangement joins TRBV6-4 to TRBJ2-3; TRBD2 might be the D (7 bases). Looked up from germline, CDR1 is MRHNA and CDR2 is SNTAGT. The CDR3 loop spans 16 amino acids. Trimming shortened V by 9 bases and J by 4 bases, and 23 bases separated the two germline ends. This CDR3 is CASSSGGRGAADTQYF. The CDR3 coding sequence is TGTGCCAGTTCATCGGGGGGCAGGGGAGCGGCAGATACGCAGTATTTT.

The chain couples TRBV27 to TRBJ2-1; 9 nucleotides line up with TRBD1. V was pared by 4 bases and J by 0 bases, with 1 base of the junction left unmatched. This CDR3 has 15 residues. Germline CDR1 and CDR2: MNHEY and SMNVEV (reference sequence). In nucleotides, the CDR3 is TGTGCCAGCAGTTGGGGACAGGGCTCCTACAATGAGCAGTTCTTC. Its translation is CASSWGQGSYNEQFF.

V is TRBV7-6 and J is TRBJ2-1, with 7 nucleotides matching TRBD1. With 5 bases clipped from V and 3 bases from J, the junction kept 4 bases outside the gene matches. The CDR3 loop spans 14 amino acids. Germline CDR1 and CDR2: SGHVS and FNYEAQ. In DNA, the CDR3 is TGTGCCAGCAGCCGGGACAGCTTCTACAATGAGCAGTTCTTC. It translates to CASSRDSFYNEQFF.

This sequence joins TRBV10-3 and TRBJ1-4, with D perhaps matching TRBD1 (5 bases). CDR3 length: 15 residues. With 0 bases removed from V and 4 bases from J, the gap between germline ends came to 9 bases. Germline CDR1 and CDR2: ENHRY and SYGVKD. The chain's CDR3 is CAISESGDLNEKLFF. As DNA, the CDR3 is TGTGCCATCAGTGAGTCGGGGGACCTTAATGAAAAACTGTTTTTT.

The rearrangement joins TRBV6-1 to TRBJ2-7, with 10 bases aligning to TRBD2. Losses at the gene ends were 6 bases for V and 3 bases for J; bases not matched to a gene: 8. The CDR3 runs 15 residues. Germline assignment: CDR1 MNHNS and CDR2 SASEGT. Here the CDR3 reads CASRTGLAVIYEQYF. The CDR3 coding sequence is TGTGCCAGCAGGACCGGACTAGCGGTGATCTACGAGCAGTACTTC.

This chain connects TRBV28 to TRBJ2-2; 9 bases align to TRBD1. Germline V gene sequence: CDR1 MDHEN, CDR2 SYDVKM. This CDR3 is 16 amino acids long. J was trimmed by 5 bases and V by 2 bases; bases with no gene match: 6. In DNA, the CDR3 is TGTGCCAGCAGTTTAGCCGGGACAGGGAGGACCGGGGAGCTGTTTTTT. Translation: CASSLAGTGRTGELFF.

The CDR3 nucleotides are TGTGCCAGCAGTTTATATCCAGGGGTCGAGACCCAGTACTTC. It codes for CASSLYPGVETQYF. The chain is built from TRBV27 and TRBJ2-5; the D gene is possibly TRBD1 (6 bases). Germline V gene lookup returns CDR1 MNHEY and CDR2 SMNVEV (reference sequence). V was pared by 1 base and J by 5 bases, with 11 bases between. CDR3 length: 14 residues.

The chain joins TRBV7-2 to TRBJ1-2; D possibly corresponds to TRBD1 (6 bases). The germline gives CDR1 SGHTA, CDR2 FQGNSA. V was clipped by 0 bases and J by 2 bases, with 13 bases between them. The CDR3 runs to 16 residues. The CDR3 loop is CASSLAVTGQNYGYTF. The CDR3 DNA follows: TGTGCCAGCAGCTTAGCGGTAACAGGGCAGAACTATGGCTACACCTTC.

The chain carries TRBV19 and TRBJ2-3, with 10 bases identical to TRBD1. The CDR3 has 18 residues. CDR1 and CDR2 from the germline V gene are LNHDA and SQIVND (reference sequence). The junction had 20 bases not matched to a gene; V was cut back by 5 bases and J by 9 bases. In nucleotides, the CDR3 is TGTGCCAGTAGTCAGAATAGACCGGGACAGGGGCCCCCGAGGACGCAGTATTTT. Translated: CASSQNRPGQGPPRTQYF.

V is TRBV7-8 and J is TRBJ2-1; tentatively, D is TRBD1 (6 bases). Germline V lookup: CDR1 SGHVS, CDR2 FQNEAQ. The CDR3 loop spans 15 amino acids. V lost 4 bases and J 0 bases, leaving 10 bases between the germline ends. Written as DNA, the CDR3 is TGTGCCAGCAGCTCAGGGGAGCCCTCCTACAATGAGCAGTTCTTC. Translation gives CASSSGEPSYNEQFF. Variable domain in full (rest from reference TRBV7-8 and TRBJ2-1): GAGVSQSPRYKVAKRGQDVALRCDPISGHVSLFWYQQALGQGPEFLTYFQNEAQLDKSGLPSDRFFAERPEGSVSTLKIQRTQQEDSAVYLCASSSGEPSYNEQFFGPGTRLTVL.

This sequence joins TRBV5-4 and TRBJ2-5; 8 positions match TRBD1. Germline values: CDR1 SGHNT, CDR2 YYREEE (reference sequence). Losses at the gene ends were 4 bases for V and 2 bases for J; bases not matched to a gene: 7. The CDR3 loop spans 15 amino acids. The CDR3 reads CASSQGQATQETQYF. For the CDR3, the DNA is TGTGCCAGCAGCCAGGGACAGGCGACTCAAGAGACCCAGTACTTC.

This chain connects TRBV5-1 to TRBJ1-4; possible D gene TRBD1, 5 bases. CDR1 and CDR2 from the germline V gene are SGHRS and YFSETQ. V was cut by 0 bases and J by 4 bases, with 7 bases left in between. This CDR3 comprises 14 residues. CDR3 nucleotides: TGCGCCAGCAGCTTGGGACAGTATAATGAAAAACTGTTTTTT. It yields the protein CASSLGQYNEKLFF.

The rearrangement links TRBV7-9 to TRBJ2-3; 7 bases match TRBD2. With 1 base clipped from V and 4 bases from J, the junction kept 5 bases outside the gene matches. The CDR3 loop spans 15 amino acids. From germline, CDR1 is SEHNR and CDR2 FQNEAQ (reference sequence). The CDR3 is CASSLEAGAADTQYF. CDR3 DNA sequence: TGTGCCAGCAGCTTAGAGGCGGGAGCGGCAGATACGCAGTATTTT.

The chain recombines TRBV19 with TRBJ1-4; 10 bases fit TRBD1. The V segment lost 5 bases and the J segment 11 bases; nucleotides outside the gene matches: 5. This CDR3 comprises 13 residues. CDR1 and CDR2 (germline): LNHDA, SQIVND (reference sequence). As DNA, the CDR3 is TGTGCCAGTAGTCCCGGGACAGGGGCTAAACTGTTTTTT. Protein product: CASSPGTGAKLFF.

V is TRBV7-3 and J is TRBJ2-5; tentative D call: TRBD2 (5 bases). CDR1 is SGHTA, CDR2 FQGTGA, per germline. The length of the CDR3 is 15 residues. V gave up 5 bases and J gave up 4 bases, with 17 bases separating them. CDR3 DNA: TGTGCCAGCAGCCCAACGGCGGGTATGGGAGAGACCCAGTACTTC. The encoded protein is CASSPTAGMGETQYF.

This clone was seen just once. The chain uses TRBV4-3 and TRBJ2-2; D is ambiguous. Trimming pared 1 base from V and 0 bases from J, leaving 15 bases between. Per germline, CDR1 LGHNA and CDR2 YSLEER. The CDR3 totals 18 residues. The CDR3 DNA reads TGCGCCAGCAGCCAAGTGGACGTGAGAGCGACGAACACCGGGGAGCTGTTTTTT. Amino acids: CASSQVDVRATNTGELFF.

This chain connects TRBV5-1 to TRBJ2-2; D unclear. CDR3 size: 15 residues. Germline CDR1 SGHRS, CDR2 YFSETQ. Trimming cost V 0 bases and J 1 base, with 7 bases left between them. CDR3 region: CASSLAQVNTGELFF. The CDR3 coding sequence is TGCGCCAGCAGCTTGGCCCAGGTGAACACCGGGGAGCTGTTTTTT.

The J gene is TRBJ2-7, the V gene TRBV28; 7 nucleotides agree with TRBD1. The germline V gene has CDR1 MDHEN and CDR2 SYDVKM. The CDR3 extends over 14 amino acids. The ends lost 7 bases at V and 0 bases at J; junction bases unmatched: 6. The CDR3 region has the DNA TGTGCCAGCATCCAGACAGGGCTCTCCTACGAGCAGTACTTC. Translation: CASIQTGLSYEQYF.